This entry concerns a single T cell receptor beta chain. Per the original data handling: From reference gene primer amplification, estimates of nucleated cell counts were derived. Libraries were prepared by immunoSEQ multiplex PCR; TCRdb keeps only in-frame clonotypes and omits some of them. V, J and clone size are taken as reported in that table, and D and trimming were inferred from the DNA itself. Of around 300,000 clones detected, about nine tenths appear once; the ten largest clones hold less than 3%. These data belong to a study of blood T cell repertoires in COVID-19. As for the study in general: Donors in the United States, Italy and Spain gave samples during acute or convalescent COVID-19. PBMCs, B-cell-depleted T cells, or T cells were the source of the cDNA or gDNA that made up the material.

The germline V gene has CDR1 MNHEY and CDR2 SMNVEV (reference sequence). Trimming cost V 5 bases and J 4 bases; bases outside gene matches: 20. This CDR3 comprises 19 residues. This sequence originates from a woman between 25 and 40 years old with active or convalescent COVID-19. The sequencing sample was made of peripheral blood. V and J are TRBV27 and TRBJ2-5, with 9 nucleotides matching TRBD1. The CDR3 DNA reads TGTGCCAGCAGTCCTTATACGACAGGGGGGAAAATAGTCGGAGAGACCCAGTACTTC. Protein: CASSPYTTGGKIVGETQYF.